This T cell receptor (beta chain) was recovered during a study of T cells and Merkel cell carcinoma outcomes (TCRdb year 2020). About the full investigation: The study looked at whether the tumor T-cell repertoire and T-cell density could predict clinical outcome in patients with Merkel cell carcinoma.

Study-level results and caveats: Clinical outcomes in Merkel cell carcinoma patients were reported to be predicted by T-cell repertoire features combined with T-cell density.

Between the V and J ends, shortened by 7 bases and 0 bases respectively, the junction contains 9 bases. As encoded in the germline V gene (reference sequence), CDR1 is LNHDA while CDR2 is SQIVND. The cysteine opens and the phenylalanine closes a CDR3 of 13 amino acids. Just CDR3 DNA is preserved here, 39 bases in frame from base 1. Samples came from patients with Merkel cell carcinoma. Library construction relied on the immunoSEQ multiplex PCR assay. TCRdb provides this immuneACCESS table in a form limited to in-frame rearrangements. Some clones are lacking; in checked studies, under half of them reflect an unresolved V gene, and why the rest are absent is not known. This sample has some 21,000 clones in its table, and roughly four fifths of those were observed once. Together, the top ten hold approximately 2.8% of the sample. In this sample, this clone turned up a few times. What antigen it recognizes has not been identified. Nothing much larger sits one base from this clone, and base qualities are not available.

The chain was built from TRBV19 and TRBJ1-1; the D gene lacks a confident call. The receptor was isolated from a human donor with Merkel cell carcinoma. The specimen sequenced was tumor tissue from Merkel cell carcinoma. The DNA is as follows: TGTGCCAGTATGGTCACCATGAACACTGAAGCTTTCTTT. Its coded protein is CASMVTMNTEAFF.